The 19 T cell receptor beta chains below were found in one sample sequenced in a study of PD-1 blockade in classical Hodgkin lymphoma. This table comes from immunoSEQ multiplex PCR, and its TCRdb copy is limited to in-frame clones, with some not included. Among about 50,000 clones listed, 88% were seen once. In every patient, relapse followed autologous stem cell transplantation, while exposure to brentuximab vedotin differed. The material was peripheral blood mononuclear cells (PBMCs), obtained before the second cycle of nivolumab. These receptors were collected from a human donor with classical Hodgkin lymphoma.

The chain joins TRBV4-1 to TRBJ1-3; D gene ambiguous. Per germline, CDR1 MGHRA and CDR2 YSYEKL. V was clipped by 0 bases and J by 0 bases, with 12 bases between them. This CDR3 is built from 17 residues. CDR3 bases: TGCGCCAGCAGCCAAGATCGGGCAGGAGCCTCTGGAAACACCATATATTTT. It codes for CASSQDRAGASGNTIYF.

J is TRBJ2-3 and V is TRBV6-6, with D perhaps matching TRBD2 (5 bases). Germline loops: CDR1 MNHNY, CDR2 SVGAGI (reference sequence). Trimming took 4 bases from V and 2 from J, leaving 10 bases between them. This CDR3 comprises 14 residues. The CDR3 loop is CASSSPGYTDTQYF. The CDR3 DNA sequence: TGTGCCAGCAGTTCCCCGGGGTACACAGATACGCAGTATTTT.

The CDR3 DNA sequence: TGTGCCAGCAGCTTTCTTGCAGGGGAGGGCCAAGAGACCCAGTACTTC. It is translated as CASSFLAGEGQETQYF. This chain connects TRBV5-5 to TRBJ2-5; D perhaps matches TRBD2 (7 bases). The V end was cut by 2 bases, the J end by 1 base, with 15 bases between. This CDR3 has 16 amino acids. The germline V gene encodes CDR1 SGHKS and CDR2 YYEKEE (reference sequence).

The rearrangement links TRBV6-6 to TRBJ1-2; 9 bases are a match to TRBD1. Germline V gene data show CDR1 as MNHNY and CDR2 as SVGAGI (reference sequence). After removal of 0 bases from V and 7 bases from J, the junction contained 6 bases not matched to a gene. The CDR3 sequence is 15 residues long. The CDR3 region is CASSYSTQGAGGYTF. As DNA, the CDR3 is TGTGCCAGCAGTTACTCGACACAGGGGGCGGGTGGCTACACCTTC.

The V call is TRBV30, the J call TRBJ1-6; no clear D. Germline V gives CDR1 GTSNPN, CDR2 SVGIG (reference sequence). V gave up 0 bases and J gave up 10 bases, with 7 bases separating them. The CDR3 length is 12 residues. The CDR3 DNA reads TGTGCCTGGAGTGTGTCGGGATCACCCCTCCACTTT. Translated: CAWSVSGSPLHF.

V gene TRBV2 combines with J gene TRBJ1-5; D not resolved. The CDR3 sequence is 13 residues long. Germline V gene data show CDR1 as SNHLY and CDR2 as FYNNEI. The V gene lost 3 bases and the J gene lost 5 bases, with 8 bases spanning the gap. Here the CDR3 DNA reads TGTGCCAGCAGTGAGGTGCCGTATCAGCCCCAGCATTTT. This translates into CASSEVPYQPQHF. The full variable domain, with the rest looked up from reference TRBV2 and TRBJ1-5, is EPEVTQTPSHQVTQMGQEVILRCVPISNHLYFYWYRQILGQKVEFLVSFYNNEISEKSEIFDDQFSVERPDGSNFTLKIRSTKLEDSAMYFCASSEVPYQPQHFGDGTRLSIL.

The CDR3 region is CASRSGRAGNGEQYF. In DNA form, the CDR3 reads TGTGCCAGCAGGTCAGGGAGGGCGGGGAATGGCGAGCAGTACTTC. The rearrangement uses TRBV6-5 and TRBJ2-7, with 7 bases that match TRBD2. After removal of 6 bases from V and 6 bases from J, the junction contained 14 bases not matched to a gene. This CDR3 contains 15 residues. Germline CDR1 is MNHEY and CDR2 is SVGAGI.

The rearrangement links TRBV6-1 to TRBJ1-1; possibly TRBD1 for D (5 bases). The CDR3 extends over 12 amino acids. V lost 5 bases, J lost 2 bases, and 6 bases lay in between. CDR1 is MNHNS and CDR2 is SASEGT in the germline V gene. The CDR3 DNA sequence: TGTGCCAGCAGTTGGGGCAACACTGAAGCTTTCTTT. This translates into CASSWGNTEAFF.

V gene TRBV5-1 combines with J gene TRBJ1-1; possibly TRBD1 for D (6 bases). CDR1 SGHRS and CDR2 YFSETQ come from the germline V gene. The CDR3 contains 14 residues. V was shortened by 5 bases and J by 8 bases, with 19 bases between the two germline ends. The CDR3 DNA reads TGCGCCAGCAGGCCCACAACAGGGCACCCCGAAGCTTTCTTT. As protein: CASRPTTGHPEAFF.

The DNA for the CDR3 is TGTGCCAGCAAGTTCTCCGGCCACCAGAACACTGAAGCTTTCTTT. It specifies CASKFSGHQNTEAFF. The chain is built from TRBV6-5 and TRBJ1-1; D not resolved. Trimming pared 7 bases from V and 1 base from J, leaving 16 bases between. Per germline, CDR1 MNHEY and CDR2 SVGAGI. The CDR3 length is 15 residues.

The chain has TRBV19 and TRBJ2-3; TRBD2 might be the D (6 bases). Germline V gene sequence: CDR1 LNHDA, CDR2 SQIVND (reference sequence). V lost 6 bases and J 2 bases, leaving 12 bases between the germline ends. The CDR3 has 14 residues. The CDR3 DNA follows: TGTGCCAGTAGGGGCCGGGGGTACACAGATACGCAGTATTTT. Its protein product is CASRGRGYTDTQYF. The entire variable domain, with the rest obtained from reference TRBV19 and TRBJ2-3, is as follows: DGGITQSPKYLFRKEGQNVTLSCEQNLNHDAMYWYRQDPGQGLRLIYYSQIVNDFQKGDIAEGYSVSREKKESFPLTVTSAQKNPTAFYLCASRGRGYTDTQYFGPGTRLTVL.

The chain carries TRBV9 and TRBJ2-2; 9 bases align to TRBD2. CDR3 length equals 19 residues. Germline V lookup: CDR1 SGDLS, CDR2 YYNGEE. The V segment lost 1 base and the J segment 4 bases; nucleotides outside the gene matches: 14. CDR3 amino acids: CASSVNRGLGSGGTGELFF. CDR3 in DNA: TGTGCCAGCAGCGTAAATCGAGGATTGGGTAGCGGGGGCACCGGGGAGCTGTTTTTT.

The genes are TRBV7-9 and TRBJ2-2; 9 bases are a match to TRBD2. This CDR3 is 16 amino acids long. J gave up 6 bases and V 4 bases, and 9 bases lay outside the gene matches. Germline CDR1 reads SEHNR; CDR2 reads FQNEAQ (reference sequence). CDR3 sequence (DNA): TGTGCCAGCAGCTCTAGCGGGCGGGGGGGCGCCGGGGAGCTGTTTTTT. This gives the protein CASSSSGRGGAGELFF. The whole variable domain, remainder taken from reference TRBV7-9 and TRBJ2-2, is DTGVSQNPRHKITKRGQNVTFRCDPISEHNRLYWYRQTLGQGPEFLTYFQNEAQLEKSRLLSDRFSAERPKGSFSTLEIQRTEQGDSAMYLCASSSSGRGGAGELFFGEGSRLTVL.

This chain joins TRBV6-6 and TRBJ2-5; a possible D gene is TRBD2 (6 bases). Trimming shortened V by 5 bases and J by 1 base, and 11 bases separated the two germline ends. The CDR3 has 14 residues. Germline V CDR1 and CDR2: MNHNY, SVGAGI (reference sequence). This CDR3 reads CASSDLGLQETQYF. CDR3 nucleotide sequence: TGTGCCAGCAGTGACTTGGGACTCCAAGAGACCCAGTACTTC.

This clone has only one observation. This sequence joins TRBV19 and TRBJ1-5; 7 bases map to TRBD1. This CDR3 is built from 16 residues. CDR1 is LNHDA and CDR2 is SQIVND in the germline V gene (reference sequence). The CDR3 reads CAGNRGGVNSNQPQHF. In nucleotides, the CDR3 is TGTGCAGGTAACAGGGGAGGTGTCAATAGCAATCAGCCCCAGCATTTT.

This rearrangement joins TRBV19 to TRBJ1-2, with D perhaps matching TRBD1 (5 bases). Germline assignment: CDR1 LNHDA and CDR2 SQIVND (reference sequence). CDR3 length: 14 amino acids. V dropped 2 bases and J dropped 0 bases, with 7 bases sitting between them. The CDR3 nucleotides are TGTGCCAGTAGTATACTGGGGGCTAACTATGGCTACACCTTC. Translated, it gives CASSILGANYGYTF.

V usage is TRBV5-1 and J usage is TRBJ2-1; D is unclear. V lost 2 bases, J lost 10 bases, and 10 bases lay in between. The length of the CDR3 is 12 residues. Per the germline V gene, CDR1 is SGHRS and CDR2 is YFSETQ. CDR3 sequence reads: CASSLERWEQFF. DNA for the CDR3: TGCGCCAGCAGCTTAGAACGGTGGGAGCAGTTCTTC.

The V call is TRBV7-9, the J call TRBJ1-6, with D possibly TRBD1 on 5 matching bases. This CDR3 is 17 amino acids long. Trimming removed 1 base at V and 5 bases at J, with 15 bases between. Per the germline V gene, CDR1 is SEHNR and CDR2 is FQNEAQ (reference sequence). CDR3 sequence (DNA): TGTGCCAGCAGCTTAGGGGTCGGGGGAGGTGATAATTCACCCCTCCACTTT. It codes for CASSLGVGGGDNSPLHF.

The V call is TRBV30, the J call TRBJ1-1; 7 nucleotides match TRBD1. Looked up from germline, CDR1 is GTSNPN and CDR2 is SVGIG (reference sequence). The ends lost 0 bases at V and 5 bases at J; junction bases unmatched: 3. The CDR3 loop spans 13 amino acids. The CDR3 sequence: CAWSVQGSTEAFF. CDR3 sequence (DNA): TGTGCCTGGAGTGTACAGGGGAGTACTGAAGCTTTCTTT.